A single sample is the source of the 19 T cell receptor beta chains below, sequenced in a study of CD8+ T cells in alopecia areata. cDNA reverse transcribed from extracted RNA served as the sequencing template. Assay used: immunoSEQ multiplex PCR; TCRdb lists only in-frame clones, some missing. The sample lists fewer than 200,000 clones, roughly 60% occurring once. The sample's treatment: oral pan-JAK inhibitor, 5-10 mg twice daily. The specimen comprised CD4+ T cells sorted from blood, sampled between weeks 55 and 70, from a patient treated with tofacitinib. These receptors originate from a human donor with alopecia areata.

The rearrangement links TRBV19 to TRBJ2-3; no firm D call. Germline V gene sequence: CDR1 LNHDA, CDR2 SQIVND (reference sequence). Trimming shortened V by 3 bases and J by 1 base, and 8 bases separated the two germline ends. The CDR3 has 14 amino acids. This CDR3 is CASSIGSGTDTQYF. CDR3 DNA: TGTGCCAGTAGTATTGGGTCGGGCACAGATACGCAGTATTTT.

This clone was counted only a few times. The V and J genes are TRBV9 and TRBJ2-2; D is tentatively TRBD1 or TRBD2 (5 bases each). Trimming stripped 1 base from V and 4 bases from J, with 8 bases between. The germline gives CDR1 SGDLS, CDR2 YYNGEE. CDR3 length equals 14 residues. CDR3 residues: CASSVSGATGELFF. In nucleotides, the CDR3 is TGTGCCAGCAGCGTATCCGGGGCCACCGGGGAGCTGTTTTTT.

The J gene is TRBJ2-1, the V gene TRBV30; D uncertain. Between the trimmed V and J ends, which lost 3 bases and 7 bases, there was a span of 16 bases. CDR3 length equals 14 residues. From germline, CDR1 is GTSNPN and CDR2 SVGIG (reference sequence). CDR3 in amino acids: CAWRPGQRSNEQFF. CDR3 DNA sequence: TGTGCCTGGAGACCGGGCCAGAGGTCAAATGAGCAGTTCTTC. The complete variable domain, with remaining parts taken from reference TRBV30 and TRBJ2-1, reads SQTIHQWPATLVQPVGSPLSLECTVEGTSNPNLYWYRQAAGRGLQLLFYSVGIGQISSEVPQNLSASRPQDRQFILSSKKLLLSDSGFYLCAWRPGQRSNEQFFGPGTRLTVL.

This rearrangement joins TRBV29-1 to TRBJ2-3, with 10 nucleotides matching TRBD2. This CDR3 comprises 13 residues. The germline V gene encodes CDR1 SQVTM and CDR2 ANQGSEA. V lost 5 bases to trimming and J lost 4 bases; unmatched junction nucleotides: 3. The CDR3 sequence: CSVNGLAADTQYF. The CDR3 DNA is TGCAGCGTTAATGGACTAGCGGCAGATACGCAGTATTTT.

The rearrangement joins TRBV30 to TRBJ1-1, with 7 positions matching TRBD1. This CDR3 contains 13 residues. CDR1 is GTSNPN, CDR2 SVGIG, per germline (reference sequence). The V gene end was trimmed by 5 bases and the J gene end by 7 bases; junction bases not matched to a gene: 10. The CDR3 region is CAWLTGLRGEAFF. The CDR3 DNA follows: TGTGCCTGGTTGACAGGGTTGAGGGGTGAAGCTTTCTTT.

This chain connects TRBV5-1 to TRBJ2-3; D is perhaps TRBD1 (7 bases). The CDR3 spans 16 residues. The germline V and J ends were trimmed by 1 base and 6 bases, with 18 bases remaining between them. Germline V gives CDR1 SGHRS, CDR2 YFSETQ. In nucleotides, the CDR3 is TGCGCCAGCAGCTTGTCAGGGGGACTTCCCGGGGATACGCAGTATTTT. Translating gives CASSLSGGLPGDTQYF.

This clone has only a few counts. This chain connects TRBV15 to TRBJ2-7; no definite D call. Trimming pared 0 bases from V and 0 bases from J, leaving 9 bases between. Germline V gene data show CDR1 as LNHNV and CDR2 as YYDKDF (reference sequence). The CDR3 has 15 residues. Here the CDR3 reads CATSRDRPASYEQYF. The CDR3 bases are TGTGCCACCAGCAGAGATCGGCCAGCCTCCTACGAGCAGTACTTC.

This rearrangement joins TRBV5-1 to TRBJ2-3; D not certain. Trimming stripped 4 bases from V and 6 bases from J, with 9 bases between. This CDR3 comprises 12 residues. Per the germline V gene, CDR1 is SGHRS and CDR2 is YFSETQ. CDR3 amino acids: CASSRDADTQYF. The CDR3 nucleotides are TGCGCCAGCAGCAGGGATGCCGATACGCAGTATTTT. The entire variable domain, with the rest obtained from reference TRBV5-1 and TRBJ2-3, is as follows: KAGVTQTPRYLIKTRGQQVTLSCSPISGHRSVSWYQQTPGQGLQFLFEYFSETQRNKGNFPGRFSGRQFSNSRSEMNVSTLELGDSALYLCASSRDADTQYFGPGTRLTVL.

The chain uses TRBV27 and TRBJ2-5; D uncertain. V gave up 1 base and J gave up 5 bases, with 11 bases separating them. This CDR3 region has 14 residues. CDR1 and CDR2 (germline): MNHEY, SMNVEV (reference sequence). The CDR3 region has the DNA TGTGCCAGCAGTTTATGGGGAAGAGCGGAGACCCAGTACTTC. This codes for CASSLWGRAETQYF.

The CDR3 protein is CASSSGAGTDTQYF. The DNA of the CDR3 is TGCGCCAGCAGCAGCGGGGCCGGCACAGATACGCAGTATTTT. The chain recombines TRBV5-1 with TRBJ2-3; 7 bases line up with TRBD2. The J segment lost 1 base and the V segment lost 4 bases, leaving 3 bases of the junction unmatched. In germline, CDR1 is SGHRS, CDR2 YFSETQ. The CDR3 has 14 residues.

This clone was counted a single time. The V call is TRBV7-8, the J call TRBJ1-4; unclear D gene. CDR1 SGHVS and CDR2 FQNEAQ come from the germline V gene. V was clipped by 2 bases and J by 0 bases, with 7 bases between them. The length of the CDR3 is 15 residues. CDR3 nucleotides: TGTGCCAGCAGCTTAACGGTGGCAACTAATGAAAAACTGTTTTTT. Amino acid sequence: CASSLTVATNEKLFF.

This clone has more than one count but fewer than ten. The chain carries TRBV2 and TRBJ2-1; D is ambiguous. Deletions cut 4 bases from V and 16 bases from J, with 14 bases between. The germline V gene encodes CDR1 SNHLY and CDR2 FYNNEI. CDR3 length equals 11 residues. The CDR3 coding sequence is TGTGCCAGCAGTGTCCTTACCGACGGATTCTTC. Translation: CASSVLTDGFF. Variable domain in full (rest from reference TRBV2 and TRBJ2-1): EPEVTQTPSHQVTQMGQEVILRCVPISNHLYFYWYRQILGQKVEFLVSFYNNEISEKSEIFDDQFSVERPDGSNFTLKIRSTKLEDSAMYFCASSVLTDGFFGPGTRLTVL.

V gene TRBV6-5 combines with J gene TRBJ1-6; no reliable D call. The CDR3 totals 12 residues. The V gene lost 6 bases and the J gene lost 7 bases, with 7 bases spanning the gap. The germline V gene has CDR1 MNHEY and CDR2 SVGAGI. The CDR3 is CASSYPNSPLHF. CDR3 coding DNA: TGTGCCAGCAGCTACCCGAATTCACCCCTCCACTTT.

The J gene is TRBJ2-3, the V gene TRBV7-3, with D maybe TRBD1 (6 bases). The CDR3 is 12 residues long. Germline V gene sequence: CDR1 SGHTA, CDR2 FQGTGA. The V gene lost 8 bases and the J gene lost 8 bases, with 14 bases spanning the gap. DNA of the CDR3: TGTGCCAGCTCTGAAAAACAGGGTACGCAGTATTTT. Protein: CASSEKQGTQYF.

The J gene is TRBJ2-7, the V gene TRBV5-1, with unresolved D. Trimming left V 4 bases short and J 3 bases short, with 14 bases between. Germline CDR1 reads SGHRS; CDR2 reads YFSETQ. This CDR3 comprises 14 residues. The CDR3 spells CASSAEGTGYEQYF. CDR3 DNA sequence: TGCGCCAGCAGCGCTGAAGGTACCGGCTACGAGCAGTACTTC.

The chain carries TRBV6-5 and TRBJ1-6, with unresolved D. Per germline, CDR1 MNHEY and CDR2 SVGAGI. The CDR3 runs 15 residues. The V and J ends lost 5 bases and 10 bases respectively, with 18 bases between them. DNA of the CDR3: TGTGCCAGCAGTGTGGGTGGCGGCGATAGATCACCCCTCCACTTT. This encodes CASSVGGGDRSPLHF.

The CDR3 DNA sequence: TGCAGCGTTCGATCGCCGCACCGGAATAAAGCTTTCTTT. Protein: CSVRSPHRNKAFF. The chain is built from TRBV29-1 and TRBJ1-1; no clear D. The CDR3 runs 13 residues. Germline V CDR1 and CDR2: SQVTM, ANQGSEA. V was clipped by 5 bases and J by 9 bases, with 19 bases between them.

The J gene is TRBJ1-1, the V gene TRBV4-1, with unresolved D. Germline loops: CDR1 MGHRA, CDR2 YSYEKL. V dropped 1 base and J dropped 6 bases, with 18 bases sitting between them. This CDR3 contains 16 residues. The CDR3: CASSQGWQRRGAEAFF. In DNA form, the CDR3 reads TGCGCCAGCAGCCAAGGCTGGCAGCGGCGGGGAGCTGAAGCTTTCTTT.

Regarding this clone: Compared with germline, one end of the junction differs, possibly owing to a read error. This rearrangement joins TRBV2 to TRBJ2-7; TRBD2 matches 8 bases. Germline V CDR1 and CDR2: SNHLY, FYNNEI. CDR3 size: 14 residues. The CDR3, as DNA: TGTGCCAGCAGGAGCGGGGGTCTTTCCTCCGAGCAGTACTTC. Its translation: CASRSGGLSSEQYF. The entire variable domain, with the rest obtained from reference TRBV2 and TRBJ2-7, is as follows: EPEVTQTPSHQVTQMGQEVILRCVPISNHLYFYWYRQILGQKVEFLVSFYNNEISEKSEIFDDQFSVERPDGSNFTLKIRSTKLEDSAMYFCASRSGGLSSEQYFGPGTRLTVT.